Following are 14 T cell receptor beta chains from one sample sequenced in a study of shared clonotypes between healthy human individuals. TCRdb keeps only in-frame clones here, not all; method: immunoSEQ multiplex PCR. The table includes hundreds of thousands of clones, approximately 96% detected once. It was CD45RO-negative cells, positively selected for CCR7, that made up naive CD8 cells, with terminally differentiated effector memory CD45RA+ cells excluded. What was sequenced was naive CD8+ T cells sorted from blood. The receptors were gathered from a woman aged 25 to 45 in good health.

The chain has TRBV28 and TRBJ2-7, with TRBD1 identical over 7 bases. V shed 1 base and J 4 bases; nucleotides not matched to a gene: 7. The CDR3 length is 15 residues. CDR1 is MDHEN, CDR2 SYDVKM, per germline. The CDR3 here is CASSLSPGGWYEQYF. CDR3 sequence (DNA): TGTGCCAGCAGTTTATCACCAGGGGGTTGGTACGAGCAGTACTTC. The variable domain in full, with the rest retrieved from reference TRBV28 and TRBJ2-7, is DVKVTQSSRYLVKRTGEKVFLECVQDMDHENMFWYRQDPGLGLRLIYFSYDVKMKEKGDIPEGYSVSREKKERFSLILESASTNQTSMYLCASSLSPGGWYEQYFGPGTRLTVT.

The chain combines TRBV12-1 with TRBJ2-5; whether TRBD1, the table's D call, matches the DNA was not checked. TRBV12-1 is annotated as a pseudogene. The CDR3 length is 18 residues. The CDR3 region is CASSSNAGTGGMRETQYF. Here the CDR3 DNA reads TGTGCCAGCAGCTCCAACGCCGGGACAGGGGGCATGAGGGAGACCCAGTACTTC.

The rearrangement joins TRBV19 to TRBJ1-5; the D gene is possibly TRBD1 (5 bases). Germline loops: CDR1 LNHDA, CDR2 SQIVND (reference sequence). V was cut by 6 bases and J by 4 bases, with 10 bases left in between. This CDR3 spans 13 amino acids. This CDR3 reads CASSMGVNQPQHF. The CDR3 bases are TGTGCCAGTAGCATGGGGGTAAATCAGCCCCAGCATTTT.

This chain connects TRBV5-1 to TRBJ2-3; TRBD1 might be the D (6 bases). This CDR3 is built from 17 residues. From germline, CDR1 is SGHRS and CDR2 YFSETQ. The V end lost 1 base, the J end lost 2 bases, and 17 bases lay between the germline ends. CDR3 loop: CASSLMATGVDTDTQYF. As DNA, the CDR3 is TGCGCCAGCAGCTTGATGGCGACAGGAGTAGACACAGATACGCAGTATTTT.

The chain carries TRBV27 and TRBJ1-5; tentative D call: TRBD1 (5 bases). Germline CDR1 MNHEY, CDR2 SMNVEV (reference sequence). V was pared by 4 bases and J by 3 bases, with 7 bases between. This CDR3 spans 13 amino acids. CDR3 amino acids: CASSSTVNQPQHF. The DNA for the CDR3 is TGTGCCAGCAGTTCGACAGTCAATCAGCCCCAGCATTTT.

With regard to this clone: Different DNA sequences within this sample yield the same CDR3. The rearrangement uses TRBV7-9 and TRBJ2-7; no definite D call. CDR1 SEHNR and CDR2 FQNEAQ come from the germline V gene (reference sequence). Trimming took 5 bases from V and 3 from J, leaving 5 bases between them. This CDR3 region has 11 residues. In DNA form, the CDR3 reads TGTGCCAGCAGCCCCAACTACGAGCAGTACTTC. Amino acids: CASSPNYEQYF. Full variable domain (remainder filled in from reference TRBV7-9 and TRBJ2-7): DTGVSQNPRHKITKRGQNVTFRCDPISEHNRLYWYRQTLGQGPEFLTYFQNEAQLEKSRLLSDRFSAERPKGSFSTLEIQRTEQGDSAMYLCASSPNYEQYFGPGTRLTVT.

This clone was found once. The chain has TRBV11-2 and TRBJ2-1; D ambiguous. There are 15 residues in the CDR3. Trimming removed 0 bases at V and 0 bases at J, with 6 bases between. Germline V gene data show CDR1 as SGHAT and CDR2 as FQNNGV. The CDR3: CASSLEYSSYNEQFF. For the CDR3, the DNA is TGTGCCAGCAGCTTAGAATACAGCTCCTACAATGAGCAGTTCTTC.

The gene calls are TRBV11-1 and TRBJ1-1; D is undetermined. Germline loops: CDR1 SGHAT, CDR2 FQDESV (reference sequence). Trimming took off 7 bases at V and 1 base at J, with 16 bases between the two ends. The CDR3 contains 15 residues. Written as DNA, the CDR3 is TGTGCCAGCAACCCCCTGCGGTCCGGGAACACTGAAGCTTTCTTT. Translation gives CASNPLRSGNTEAFF.

CDR3 loop: CASSGGQLTKDFF. The CDR3 region has the DNA TGTGCCAGCAGCGGGGGACAACTTACTAAGGATTTCTTT. This chain joins TRBV5-4 and TRBJ1-1; D possibly corresponds to TRBD1 (6 bases). CDR1 and CDR2 (germline): SGHNT, YYREEE (reference sequence). The length of the CDR3 is 13 residues. V dropped 4 bases and J dropped 13 bases, with 20 bases sitting between them.

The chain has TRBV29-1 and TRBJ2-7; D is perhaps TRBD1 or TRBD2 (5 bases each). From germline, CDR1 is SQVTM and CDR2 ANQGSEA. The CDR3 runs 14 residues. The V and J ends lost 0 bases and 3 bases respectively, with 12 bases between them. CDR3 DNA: TGCAGCGTTGAAGACGGGACGGAGGACTACGAGCAGTACTTC. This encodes CSVEDGTEDYEQYF.

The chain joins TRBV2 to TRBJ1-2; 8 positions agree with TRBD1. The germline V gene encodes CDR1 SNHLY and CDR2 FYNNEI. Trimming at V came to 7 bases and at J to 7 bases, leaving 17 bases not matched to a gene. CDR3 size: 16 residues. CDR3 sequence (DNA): TGTGCCAGCACCAGAATTGGGACAGGAGAATCCGCTGGCTACACCTTC. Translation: CASTRIGTGESAGYTF.

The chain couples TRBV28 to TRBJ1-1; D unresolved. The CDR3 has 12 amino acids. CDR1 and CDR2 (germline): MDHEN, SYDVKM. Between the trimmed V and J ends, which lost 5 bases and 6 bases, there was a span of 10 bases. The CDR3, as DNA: TGTGCCAGCAGTGAGAGTCGTCCTGAAGCTTTCTTT. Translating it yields CASSESRPEAFF.

Here the CDR3 DNA reads TGTGCCAGCAGTTTTCTAAGCGGGAGGCCCCACAATGAGCAGTTCTTC. Amino acid sequence: CASSFLSGRPHNEQFF. The J gene is TRBJ2-1, the V gene TRBV28; TRBD2 aligns across 9 bases. The CDR3 is 16 amino acids. In germline, CDR1 is MDHEN, CDR2 SYDVKM. The J segment lost 5 bases and the V segment lost 3 bases, leaving 8 bases of the junction unmatched.

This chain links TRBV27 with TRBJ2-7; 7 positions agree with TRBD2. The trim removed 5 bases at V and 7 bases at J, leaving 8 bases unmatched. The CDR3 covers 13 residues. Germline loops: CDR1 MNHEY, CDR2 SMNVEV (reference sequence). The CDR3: CASSPLAENEQYF. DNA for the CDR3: TGTGCCAGCAGTCCCCTAGCGGAGAATGAGCAGTACTTC.